The TCR beta chain described here comes from a study of shared clonotypes between healthy human individuals. Study results and caveats: When compared with the clonotypes that were shared by all four sorted-subset donors, the non-shared clonotypes turned out to have lower generation probabilities. Clonotype sharing among donors, it was expected, would be affected by sequencing depth.

Comments on this clone: Its target is unknown.

The V segment lost 5 bases and the J segment 9 bases; nucleotides outside the gene matches: 4. CDR3 length: 12 residues. In germline, CDR1 is SGHTA, CDR2 FQGTGA. TCRdb keeps only in-frame clones here, not all; method: immunoSEQ multiplex PCR. The sample lists about 1.4 million clones; around 97% were seen once. The chain joins TRBV7-3 to TRBJ2-1, with TRBD2 identical over 7 bases. The TCR sequence derives from a young man in good health. The specimen sequenced was naive CD4+ T cells sorted from blood. Subset denoted: CD45RA+ positively selected. The CDR3 loop is CASSPASGEQFF. In DNA form, the CDR3 reads TGTGCCAGCAGCCCAGCTAGCGGTGAGCAGTTCTTC.